The rows below give T cell receptor beta chains drawn from one sample of a study of neurological immune-mediated disorders. Each CDR3 protein is one row after TCRdb ran MiXCR on the 5' RACE reads. Of more than 55,000 distinct CDR3 sequences in the sample, about 24% were seen once. Material for sequencing was PBMCs. These receptors originate from a man in his 60s with HTLV-1-associated myelopathy (HAM/TSP). CDR3s include the opening cysteine and the closing phenylalanine or tryptophan. D genes are given only for firm matches. A clone size is listed for some rows: how often the clone was seen (once, few, many), or a class if it is expanded.

>TRBJ2-7|TRBV19|-|-
CASSTWGYEQYF
TGTGCCAGTAGTACCTGGGGCTACGAGCAGTACTTC
>TRBJ2-1|TRBV7-8|-|-
CASTPTGAYEQFF
TGTGCCAGCACCCCGACGGGGGCCTATGAGCAGTTCTTC
>TRBJ2-1|TRBV20-1|many|TRBD2
CSARPTSGRHEQFF
TGCAGTGCTAGACCGACTAGCGGGAGACATGAGCAGTTCTTC
>TRBJ2-3|TRBV6-5|once|TRBD2
CASRRTSSADTQYF
TGTGCCAGCAGAAGGACTAGCTCTGCAGATACGCAGTATTTT
>TRBJ2-3|TRBV20-1|many|TRBD1
CSAPQTGSVYF
TGCAGTGCTCCTCAGACAGGGTCAGTGTATTTT
>TRBJ2-3|TRBV20-1|many|TRBD1
CSASPSLGQGAADTQYF
TGCAGTGCTTCCCCTTCCTTGGGACAGGGGGCTGCAGATACGCAGTATTTT
>TRBJ2-5|TRBV30|-|-
CAWSSVVGYQETQYF
TGTGCCTGGAGTTCGGTAGTTGGGTACCAAGAGACCCAGTACTTC
>TRBJ2-5|TRBV7-8|many|-
CASSLAALQETQYF
TGTGCCAGCAGCTTAGCGGCACTGCAAGAGACCCAGTACTTC
>TRBJ2-5|TRBV20-1|-|-
CSARDPRVGRETQYF
TGCAGTGCTAGAGATCCGAGGGTGGGCCGGGAGACCCAGTACTTC
>TRBJ2-3|TRBV4-1|many|TRBD2
CASSRSGSYADTQYF
TGCGCCAGCAGTCGTAGCGGGAGTTACGCAGATACGCAGTATTTT
>TRBJ2-1|TRBV7-9|many|TRBD2
CASSFLPGREGSYNEQFF
TGTGCCAGCAGCTTCCTTCCGGGGAGGGAGGGCTCCTACAATGAGCAGTTCTTC
>TRBJ1-6|TRBV20-1|many|TRBD1
CSATRDSTVYNSPLHF
TGCAGTGCTACCCGGGACAGTACCGTATATAATTCACCCCTCCACTTT
>TRBJ1-2|TRBV5-1|many|TRBD1
CASSLEGQGAGGYTF
TGCGCCAGCAGCTTGGAAGGGCAGGGGGCAGGTGGCTACACCTTC
>TRBJ1-3|TRBV29-1|many|-
CSAAWGGGNTIYF
TGCAGCGCAGCCTGGGGGGGAGGAAACACCATATATTTT
>TRBJ1-2|TRBV6-5|many|TRBD1
CASSPRDREGYTF
TGTGCCAGCAGTCCCCGGGACAGGGAAGGCTACACCTTC